This T cell receptor beta chain originates from a study of cytomegalovirus exposure and HLA in healthy donors. Study-level background: Caucasian-associated ancestry cluster membership applied to under 85% of a few hundred genotyped donors. General study findings and limits: Previously analyzed data showed that most TCR beta V segments were productive at a frequency of about 87% or about 30%.

In regard to this clone: The target antigen is unknown.

The primer mix had 60 Vbeta and 13 Jbeta primers. The protocol was immunoSEQ multiplex PCR, while the TCRdb copy is restricted to in-frame clones and leaves out a portion. The sample lists 65,000 to 80,000 clones, approximately 79% occurring once. Trimming removed 0 bases at V and 0 bases at J, with 8 bases between. Germline-derived CDR1 and CDR2 are PRHDT and FYEKMQ (reference sequence). This CDR3 has 16 amino acids. The TCR was taken from a woman in her thirties or forties in good health and CMV-seropositive. The chain employs TRBV13 and TRBJ2-2; no definite D call. The sequenced sample was PBMCs. As DNA, the CDR3 is TGTGCCAGCAGCTTAGGAGTCAACTCGAACACCGGGGAGCTGTTTTTT. It yields the protein CASSLGVNSNTGELFF.